What follows are 2 T cell receptor beta chains derived from one specimen sequenced in a study of beta chain features in type 1 diabetes listed by TCRdb under 2018. The library was built by means of the immunoSEQ multiplex PCR assay. All of the isolated RNA was reverse transcribed with the High Capacity cDNA Reverse Transcription Kit, so expressed TCRB transcripts were sequenced. TCRdb stores this immuneACCESS table with in-frame sequences only. Part of the clones is absent; in the studies checked, under half of the shortfall reflects unresolved V genes, and no reason is known for the rest. This sample is represented by about 650,000 clones; roughly 12% of them were singletons. The ten largest clones represent around 0.12% of the sample. These receptors have no known antigen. The study at large found these results: A moderate but significant shortening of TCRB CDR3 length was observed in type 1 diabetes patients in all four CD4+ subsets.

Specimen: naive CD4+ T cells from blood. The sample's cell subset or site label, decoded: true naive CD4+ T cells. All receptors derive from a man aged 25-45 years with type 1 diabetes.

The chain uses TRBV29-1 and TRBJ2-2; 8 bases map to TRBD1. Unmatched junction bases numbered 10, after V lost 8 bases and J lost 2 bases. The germline V gene has CDR1 SQVTM and CDR2 ANQGSEA. CDR3 length: 15 residues. The CDR3 spells CSCLGTGTNTGELFF. For the CDR3, the DNA is TGCAGCTGCCTCGGGACAGGTACCAACACCGGGGAGCTGTTTTTT.

This clone was picked up a small number of times. This chain joins TRBV6-6 and TRBJ2-4, with 7 positions matching TRBD1. There are 15 residues in the CDR3. After removal of 4 bases from V and 6 bases from J, the junction contained 9 bases not matched to a gene. In germline, CDR1 is MNHNY, CDR2 SVGAGI (reference sequence). CDR3 nucleotide sequence: TGTGCCAGCAGTTCCACAGGGGAAATAGGAAACATTCAGTACTTC. It specifies CASSSTGEIGNIQYF.